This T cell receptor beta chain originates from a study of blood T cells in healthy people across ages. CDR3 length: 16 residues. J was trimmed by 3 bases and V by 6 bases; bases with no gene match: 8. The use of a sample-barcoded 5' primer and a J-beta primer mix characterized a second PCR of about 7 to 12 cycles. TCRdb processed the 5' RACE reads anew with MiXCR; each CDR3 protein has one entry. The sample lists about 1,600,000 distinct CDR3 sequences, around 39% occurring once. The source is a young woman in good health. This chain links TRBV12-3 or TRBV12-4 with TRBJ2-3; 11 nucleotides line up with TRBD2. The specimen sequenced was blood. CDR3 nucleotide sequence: TGTGCCAGCAGAGCGACTAGCGGGGCCACAACAGATACGCAGTATTTT. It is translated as CASRATSGATTDTQYF.